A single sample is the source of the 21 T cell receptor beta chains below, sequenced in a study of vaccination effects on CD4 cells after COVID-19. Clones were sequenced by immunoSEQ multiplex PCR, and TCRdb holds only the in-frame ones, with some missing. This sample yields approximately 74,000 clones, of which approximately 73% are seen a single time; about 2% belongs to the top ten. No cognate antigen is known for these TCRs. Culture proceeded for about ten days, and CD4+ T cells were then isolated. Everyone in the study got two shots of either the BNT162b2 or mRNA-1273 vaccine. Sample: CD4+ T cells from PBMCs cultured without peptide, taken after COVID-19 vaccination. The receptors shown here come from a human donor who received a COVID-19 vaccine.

The CDR3 loop reads CASSAGIPAGELFF. In DNA, the CDR3 is TGTGCCAGCAGCGCAGGGATTCCAGCGGGGGAGCTGTTTTTT. The rearrangement uses TRBV9 and TRBJ2-2; D perhaps matches TRBD1 (5 bases). Germline CDR1 reads SGDLS; CDR2 reads YYNGEE. Trimming left V 3 bases short and J 8 bases short, with 14 bases between. CDR3 length: 14 residues. Full variable domain (outside the CDR3, taken from reference TRBV9 and TRBJ2-2): DSGVTQTPKHLITATGQRVTLRCSPRSGDLSVYWYQQSLDQGLQFLIQYYNGEERAKGNILERFSAQQFPDLHSELNLSSLELGDSALYFCASSAGIPAGELFFGEGSRLTVL.

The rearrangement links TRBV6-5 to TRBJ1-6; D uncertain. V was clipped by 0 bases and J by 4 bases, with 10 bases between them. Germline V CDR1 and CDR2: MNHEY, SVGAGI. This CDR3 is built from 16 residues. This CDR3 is CASSYSEPPYNSPLHF. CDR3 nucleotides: TGTGCCAGCAGTTACTCAGAGCCACCATATAATTCACCCCTCCACTTT.

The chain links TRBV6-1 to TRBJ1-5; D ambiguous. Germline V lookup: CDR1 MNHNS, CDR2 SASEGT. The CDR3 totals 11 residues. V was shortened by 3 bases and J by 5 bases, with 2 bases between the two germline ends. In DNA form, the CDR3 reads TGTGCCAGCAGTGATTATCAGCCCCAGCATTTT. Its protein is CASSDYQPQHF.

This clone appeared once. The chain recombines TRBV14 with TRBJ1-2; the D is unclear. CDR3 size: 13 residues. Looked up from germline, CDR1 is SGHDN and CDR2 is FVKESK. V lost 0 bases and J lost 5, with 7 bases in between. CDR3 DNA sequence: TGTGCCAGCAGCCAAGATGGCCGGTATGGCTACACCTTC. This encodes CASSQDGRYGYTF.

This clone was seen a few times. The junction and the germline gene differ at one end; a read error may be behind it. As DNA, the CDR3 is TGTGCCAGCAGCTACTCCGGGACAAGGGGTGAAAAACTGTTTTTT. Translation: CASSYSGTRGEKLFF. The chain links TRBV6-5 to TRBJ1-4, with D tentatively TRBD1 (6 bases). The CDR3 is made up of 15 amino acids. Germline V lookup: CDR1 MNHEY, CDR2 SVGAGI.

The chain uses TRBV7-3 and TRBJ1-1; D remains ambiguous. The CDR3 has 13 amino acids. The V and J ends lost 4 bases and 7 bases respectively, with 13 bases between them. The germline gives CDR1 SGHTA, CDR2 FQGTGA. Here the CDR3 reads CASSSASRDEAFF. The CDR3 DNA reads TGTGCCAGCAGCTCCGCTTCCCGGGATGAAGCTTTCTTT.

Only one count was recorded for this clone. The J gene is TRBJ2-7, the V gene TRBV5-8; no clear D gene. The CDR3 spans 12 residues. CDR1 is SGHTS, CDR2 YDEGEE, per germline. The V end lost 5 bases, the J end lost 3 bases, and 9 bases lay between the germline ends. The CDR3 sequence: CASSLTHYEQYV. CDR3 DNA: TGTGCCAGCAGTCTTACCCACTACGAGCAGTACGTC.

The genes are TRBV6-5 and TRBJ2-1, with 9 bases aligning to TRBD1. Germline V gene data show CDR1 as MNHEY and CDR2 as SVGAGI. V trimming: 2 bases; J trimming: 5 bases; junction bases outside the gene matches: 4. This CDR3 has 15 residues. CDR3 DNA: TGTGCCAGCAGTTACCCAGGACAGGGGAACAATGAGCAGTTCTTC. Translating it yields CASSYPGQGNNEQFF.

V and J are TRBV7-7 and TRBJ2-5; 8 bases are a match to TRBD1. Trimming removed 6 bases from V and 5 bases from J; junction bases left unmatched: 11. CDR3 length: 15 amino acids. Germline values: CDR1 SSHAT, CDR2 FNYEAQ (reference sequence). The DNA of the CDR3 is TGTGCCAGCAGTTCCGACAGGGGAAATTCGGAGACCCAGTACTTC. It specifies CASSSDRGNSETQYF.

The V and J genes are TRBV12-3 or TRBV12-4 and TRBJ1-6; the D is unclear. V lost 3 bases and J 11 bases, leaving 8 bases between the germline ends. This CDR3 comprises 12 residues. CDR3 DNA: TGTGCCAGCAGTTTCAATGTCCCACCCCTCCACTTT. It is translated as CASSFNVPPLHF.

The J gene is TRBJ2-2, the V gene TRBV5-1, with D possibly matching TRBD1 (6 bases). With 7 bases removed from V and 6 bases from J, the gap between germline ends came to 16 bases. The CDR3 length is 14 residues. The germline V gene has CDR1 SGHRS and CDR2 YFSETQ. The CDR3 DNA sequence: TGCGCCAGCGCCTCCCTACAGGGATCCGGGGAGCTGTTTTTT. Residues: CASASLQGSGELFF.

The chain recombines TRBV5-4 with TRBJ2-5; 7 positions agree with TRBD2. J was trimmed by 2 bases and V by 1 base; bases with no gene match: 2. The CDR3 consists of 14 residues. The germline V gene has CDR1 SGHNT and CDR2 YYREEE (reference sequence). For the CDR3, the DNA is TGTGCCAGCAGCTTGAGCGGGGCACAAGAGACCCAGTACTTC. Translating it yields CASSLSGAQETQYF.

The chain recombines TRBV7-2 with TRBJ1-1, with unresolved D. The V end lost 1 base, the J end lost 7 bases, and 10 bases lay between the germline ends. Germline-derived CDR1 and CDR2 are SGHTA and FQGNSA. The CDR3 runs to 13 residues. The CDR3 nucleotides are TGTGCCAGCAGCTTAGTCGTGGAGAGTGAAGCTTTCTTT. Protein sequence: CASSLVVESEAFF.

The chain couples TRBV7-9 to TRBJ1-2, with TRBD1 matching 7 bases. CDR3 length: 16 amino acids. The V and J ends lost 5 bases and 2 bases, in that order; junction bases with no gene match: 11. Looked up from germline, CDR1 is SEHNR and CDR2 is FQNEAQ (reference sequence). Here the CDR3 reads CASSPRGTVLNYGYTF. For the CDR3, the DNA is TGTGCCAGCAGCCCCAGGGGGACGGTCTTAAACTATGGCTACACCTTC.

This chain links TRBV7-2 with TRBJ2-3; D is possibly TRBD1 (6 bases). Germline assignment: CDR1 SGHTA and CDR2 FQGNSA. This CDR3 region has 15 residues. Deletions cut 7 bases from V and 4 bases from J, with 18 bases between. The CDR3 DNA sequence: TGTGCCAGCACCCCGGCGGGTGGACAGCCAGATACGCAGTATTTT. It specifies CASTPAGGQPDTQYF.

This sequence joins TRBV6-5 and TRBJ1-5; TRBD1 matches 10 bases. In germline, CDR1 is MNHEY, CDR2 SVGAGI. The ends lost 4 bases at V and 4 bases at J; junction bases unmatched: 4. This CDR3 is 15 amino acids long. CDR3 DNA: TGTGCCAGCAGTTTTGGGACAGGGGTTAATCAGCCCCAGCATTTT. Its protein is CASSFGTGVNQPQHF.

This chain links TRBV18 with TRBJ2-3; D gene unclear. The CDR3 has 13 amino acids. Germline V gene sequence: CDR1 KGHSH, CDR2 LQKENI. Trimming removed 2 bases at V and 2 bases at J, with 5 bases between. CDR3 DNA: TGTGCCAGCTCACCAGTAACCACAGATACGCAGTATTTT. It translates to CASSPVTTDTQYF.

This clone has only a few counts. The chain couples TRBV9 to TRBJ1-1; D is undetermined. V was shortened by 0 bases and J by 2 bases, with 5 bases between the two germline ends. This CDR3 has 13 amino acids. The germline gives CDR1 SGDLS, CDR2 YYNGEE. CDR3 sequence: CASSVEFNTEAFF. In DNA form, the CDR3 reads TGTGCCAGCAGCGTAGAGTTTAACACTGAAGCTTTCTTT.

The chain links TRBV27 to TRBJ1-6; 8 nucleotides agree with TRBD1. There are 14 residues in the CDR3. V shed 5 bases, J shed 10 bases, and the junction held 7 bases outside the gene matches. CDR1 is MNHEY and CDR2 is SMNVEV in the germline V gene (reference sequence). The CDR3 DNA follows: TGTGCCAGCAGTCCGCGGGGGACAGGCTCACCCCTCCACTTT. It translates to CASSPRGTGSPLHF.

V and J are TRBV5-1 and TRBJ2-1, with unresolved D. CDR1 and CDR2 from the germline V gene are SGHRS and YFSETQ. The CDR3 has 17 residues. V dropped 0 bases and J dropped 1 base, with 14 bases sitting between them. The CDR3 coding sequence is TGCGCCAGCAGCTTGGGTCCGTGGGGAAATTCCTACAATGAGCAGTTCTTC. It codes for CASSLGPWGNSYNEQFF.

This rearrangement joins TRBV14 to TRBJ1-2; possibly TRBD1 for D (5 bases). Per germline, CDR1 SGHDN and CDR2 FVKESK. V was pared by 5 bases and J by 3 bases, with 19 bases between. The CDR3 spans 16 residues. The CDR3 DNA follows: TGTGCCAGCAGCGGCGTTCCGGCTGGGGGGGACTATGGCTACACCTTC. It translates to CASSGVPAGGDYGYTF.